The 17 T cell receptor beta chains below all came from one sample that was sequenced in a study of T-cell reconstitution after alpha-beta-depleted transplantation in children. A TCRbeta library incorporating unique molecular identifiers was prepared. From the PCR reads, TCRdb called clonotypes with MiXCR, one entry per CDR3 protein. The sample lists a few hundred thousand distinct CDR3 sequences; around 16% were seen once. The material was PBMCs from the stem cell graft donor, obtained from the stem cell graft. Source of these receptors: a human donor who donated a stem cell graft to a child with acute lymphoblastic leukemia.

The chain has TRBV20-1 and TRBJ1-5; D not resolved. V was pared by 3 bases and J by 0 bases, with 6 bases between. The germline V gene encodes CDR1 DFQATT and CDR2 SNEGSKA (reference sequence). The CDR3 spans 13 residues. In DNA form, the CDR3 reads TGCAGTGCTAGTCGGGGTAGCAATCAGCCCCAGCATTTT. As protein: CSASRGSNQPQHF.

This clonotype was counted a few times. The chain carries TRBV5-1 and TRBJ1-2, with 7 bases lining up with TRBD1. Germline CDR1 SGHRS, CDR2 YFSETQ. CDR3 length: 15 amino acids. Trimming took 0 bases from V and 7 from J; bases not matched to a gene: 9. The chain's CDR3 is CASSLGDREAGGYTF. In DNA, the CDR3 is TGCGCCAGCAGCTTGGGCGACAGGGAAGCTGGTGGCTACACCTTC.

The V gene is TRBV5-1, the J gene TRBJ2-3, with TRBD2 matching over 9 bases. The CDR3 consists of 16 residues. The ends lost 2 bases at V and 0 bases at J; junction bases unmatched: 4. Germline V gene data show CDR1 as SGHRS and CDR2 as YFSETQ. CDR3: CASSLGLATSTDTQYF. The CDR3 nucleotides read TGCGCCAGCAGCTTAGGACTAGCGACTAGCACAGATACGCAGTATTTT.

This clonotype was counted only a few times. This chain connects TRBV27 to TRBJ1-6; D may be TRBD1 (6 bases). From germline, CDR1 is MNHEY and CDR2 SMNVEV (reference sequence). The CDR3 is made up of 16 amino acids. V lost 6 bases, J lost 7 bases, and 19 bases lay in between. CDR3 in DNA: TGTGCCAGCAGCTATACGGGGGCGGTGGGGAATTCACCCCTCCACTTT. Amino acid sequence: CASSYTGAVGNSPLHF.

There are many counts of this clonotype. This sequence joins TRBV5-6 and TRBJ1-2; D not certain. CDR1 SGHDT and CDR2 YYEEEE come from the germline V gene. The CDR3 has 12 residues. Trimming left V 0 bases short and J 4 bases short, with 4 bases between. The CDR3: CASSLASYGYTF. CDR3 nucleotide sequence: TGTGCCAGCAGCTTGGCCAGCTATGGCTACACCTTC.

This clonotype appeared a few times. The chain links TRBV13 to TRBJ2-1, with 8 bases identical to TRBD1. Germline V gene data show CDR1 as PRHDT and CDR2 as FYEKMQ (reference sequence). The CDR3 sequence is 15 residues long. Losses at the gene ends were 5 bases for V and 7 bases for J; bases not matched to a gene: 10. CDR3 amino acids: CASSRGQVLMNEQFF. The CDR3 coding sequence is TGTGCCAGCAGCCGGGGACAGGTCCTAATGAATGAGCAGTTCTTC. The full variable domain, rest sourced from reference TRBV13 and TRBJ2-1, is AAGVIQSPRHLIKEKRETATLKCYPIPRHDTVYWYQQGPGQDPQFLISFYEKMQSDKGSIPDRFSAQQFSDYHSELNMSSLELGDSALYFCASSRGQVLMNEQFFGPGTRLTVL.

V gene TRBV20-1 combines with J gene TRBJ1-2; D is perhaps TRBD1 (6 bases). Germline loops: CDR1 DFQATT, CDR2 SNEGSKA (reference sequence). Trimming removed 0 bases at V and 5 bases at J, with 19 bases between. This CDR3 has 16 amino acids. Here the CDR3 reads CSARDVTGTTIYGYTF. The CDR3 DNA is TGCAGTGCTAGAGATGTTACCGGGACAACGATTTATGGCTACACCTTC.

V gene TRBV4-1 combines with J gene TRBJ1-2; 7 bases align to TRBD1. CDR1 is MGHRA, CDR2 YSYEKL, per germline. The CDR3 length is 17 residues. Trimming cost V 0 bases and J 4 bases; bases outside gene matches: 11. Here the CDR3 DNA reads TGCGCCAGCAGCCAAGATGTCCCTCCGGACAGGACCTATGGCTACACCTTC. It is translated as CASSQDVPPDRTYGYTF.

This clonotype appeared a few times. The V gene is TRBV5-1, the J gene TRBJ2-7; 12 bases match TRBD2. Trimming cost V 8 bases and J 1 base; bases outside gene matches: 7. This CDR3 comprises 15 residues. Germline V gene lookup returns CDR1 SGHRS and CDR2 YFSETQ. The CDR3 loop reads CASCQLAGGSYEQYF. CDR3 bases: TGCGCCAGTTGCCAGCTAGCGGGAGGGTCCTACGAGCAGTACTTC.

The chain joins TRBV10-2 to TRBJ1-2, with 8 bases aligning to TRBD1. The length of the CDR3 is 14 residues. The germline gives CDR1 WSHSY, CDR2 SAAADI. V was clipped by 5 bases and J by 4 bases; unmatched bases: 6. The CDR3: CASSLQGGPYGYTF. The CDR3 DNA reads as TGCGCCAGCAGTCTACAGGGGGGACCCTATGGCTACACCTTC.

V usage is TRBV19 and J usage is TRBJ2-1; D may match TRBD1 or TRBD2 (5 bases each). The CDR3 length is 13 residues. Germline CDR1 and CDR2: LNHDA and SQIVND (reference sequence). V lost 3 bases, J lost 7 bases, and 10 bases lay in between. CDR3 coding DNA: TGTGCCAGTAGTATCCTTGAGGGGAATGAGCAGTTCTTC. It is translated as CASSILEGNEQFF.

The V gene is TRBV20-1, the J gene TRBJ1-1; no firm D call. Germline assignment: CDR1 DFQATT and CDR2 SNEGSKA (reference sequence). The CDR3 consists of 14 residues. Trimming shortened V by 6 bases and J by 2 bases, and 16 bases separated the two germline ends. CDR3 DNA: TGCAGTGCGGACGTCGGAAGGGCCAACACTGAAGCTTTCTTT. Amino acids: CSADVGRANTEAFF.

This chain joins TRBV5-1 and TRBJ2-1; weak D call: TRBD2 (5 bases). Per the germline V gene, CDR1 is SGHRS and CDR2 is YFSETQ. The V end was cut by 2 bases, the J end by 10 bases, with 10 bases between. This CDR3 has 12 amino acids. CDR3 DNA: TGCGCCAGCAGCTTCCCCGGGAAGGAGCAGTTCTTC. Protein: CASSFPGKEQFF.

V and J are TRBV29-1 and TRBJ2-3; 7 nucleotides align to TRBD2. V trimming: 1 base; J trimming: 2 bases; junction bases outside the gene matches: 9. This CDR3 region has 16 residues. Looked up from germline, CDR1 is SQVTM and CDR2 is ANQGSEA. The CDR3 protein is CSVEGGGLAATDTQYF. CDR3 coding DNA: TGCAGCGTTGAAGGAGGCGGGCTAGCGGCCACAGATACGCAGTATTTT.

The genes are TRBV15 and TRBJ2-1, with TRBD2 matching 9 bases. In germline, CDR1 is LNHNV, CDR2 YYDKDF (reference sequence). V lost 5 bases, J lost 7 bases, and 3 bases stayed unmatched. The CDR3 runs 13 residues. This CDR3 reads CATSGTSRNEQFF. The CDR3 nucleotides are TGTGCCACCAGCGGGACTAGCAGGAATGAGCAGTTCTTC.

The CDR3 here is CASHTSGLAKNIQYF. The CDR3 DNA reads as TGTGCCAGCCATACAAGCGGCCTAGCCAAAAACATTCAGTACTTC. The genes are TRBV6-2 or TRBV6-3 and TRBJ2-4; TRBD2 is a possible D gene (5 bases). Germline lookup yields CDR1 MNHEY and CDR2 SVGEGT. The V and J ends lost 8 bases and 0 bases respectively, with 14 bases between them. The CDR3 covers 15 residues.

This clonotype occurred many times. The chain recombines TRBV5-6 with TRBJ2-5; no clear D gene. This CDR3 region has 13 residues. Looked up from germline, CDR1 is SGHDT and CDR2 is YYEEEE. Between the trimmed V and J ends, which lost 4 bases and 1 base, there was a span of 8 bases. The chain's CDR3 is CASSPGPQETQYF. The CDR3 DNA is TGTGCCAGCAGCCCCGGGCCCCAAGAGACCCAGTACTTC.